The clone carrying this TCR beta chain appeared many times. Its antigen is undetermined. This specimen comes from a study of breast tumors, draining lymph nodes, adjacent tissues. The study, taken as a whole, reports: Luminal-like breast cancer showed significantly higher tumor–nontumor repertoire similarity than basal-like. Compared with lymph nodes, tumors were less diverse; compared with nontumor tissue, more. That most tumor T cells come from lymph nodes remained unproven. Data fit most tumor T cells coming from lymph node, expanding in tumor.

TCRdb ran MiXCR on the multiplex PCR reads and lists one entry per CDR3 protein. Of roughly 130,000 distinct CDR3 sequences in the sample, about 20% were seen once. The CDR3 contains 15 residues. J gave up 4 bases and V 0 bases, and 1 base lay outside the gene matches. Germline CDR1 reads SGHTS; CDR2 reads YDEGEE. Samples came from axillary lymph nodes draining the breast cancer. The chain is built from TRBV5-8 and TRBJ2-1, with 10 bases lining up with TRBD2. The source is a female donor with breast cancer. Some clones in this sample may be carry-over from other donors' samples. Input material: axillary lymph node tissue. The CDR3, as DNA: TGTGCCAGCAGCTTGGGGACTAGCGGATACAATGAGCAGTTCTTC. Translated, it gives CASSLGTSGYNEQFF.